One sample yielded the 23 T cell receptor beta chains listed below, sequenced in a study of Graves' ophthalmopathy and Graves' hyperthyroidism. Beta-chain TCR CDR3 regions were amplified from RNA transcripts. RT-PCR in the first round used HTBI primers; a second-round multiplex PCR followed. In TCRdb, the multiplex PCR reads were re-called with MiXCR into one record per CDR3 protein. The data contain more than 300,000 distinct CDR3 sequences, about 16% of them seen just once; the ten biggest clones take up 5.5% to 8%. The specimen sequenced was peripheral blood. These receptors were collected from a young woman with stable Graves' hyperthyroidism.

This clonotype was found many times. The rearrangement links TRBV6-2 or TRBV6-3 to TRBJ2-7; D gene ambiguous. The CDR3 has 10 residues. V was pared by 5 bases and J by 7 bases, with 6 bases between. Germline loops: CDR1 MNHEY, CDR2 SVGEGT. The CDR3 nucleotides are TGTGCCAGCAGTCCCTGGGAGCAGTACTTC. This encodes CASSPWEQYF.

This clonotype was observed many times. J is TRBJ2-2 and V is TRBV11-2, with TRBD1 matching over 7 bases. The CDR3 has 15 residues. V lost 5 bases and J lost 2; bases outside the gene matches: 5. Germline CDR1 reads SGHAT; CDR2 reads FQNNGV. DNA of the CDR3: TGTGCCAGCAGCACCGGGACAGATAACACCGGGGAGCTGTTTTTT. Translated, it gives CASSTGTDNTGELFF.

This clonotype was detected ten times or more. The V gene is TRBV5-1, the J gene TRBJ1-1; possibly TRBD1 for D (6 bases). Trimming shortened V by 2 bases and J by 13 bases, and 15 bases separated the two germline ends. Looked up from germline, CDR1 is SGHRS and CDR2 is YFSETQ. The CDR3 totals 12 residues. In DNA form, the CDR3 reads TGCGCCAGCAGCTTCGACAGGTCCAAAGGTTTCTTT. It is translated as CASSFDRSKGFF.

This clonotype was seen many times. The genes are TRBV5-1 and TRBJ1-1, with no clear D. V was clipped by 0 bases and J by 5 bases, with 11 bases between them. Germline lookup yields CDR1 SGHRS and CDR2 YFSETQ. This CDR3 has 14 amino acids. CDR3 sequence (DNA): TGCGCCAGCAGCTTGGAGGGTTTTAGTACTGAAGCTTTCTTT. As protein: CASSLEGFSTEAFF.

In its sample, this clonotype was seen many times. This chain links TRBV12-3 or TRBV12-4 with TRBJ1-2, with D unclear. V lost 8 bases to trimming and J lost 2 bases, with 15 bases between them. The CDR3 consists of 14 residues. CDR3 DNA: TGTGCCAGCGTCCTTAACCTAAAAAACTATGGCTACACCTTC. Protein sequence: CASVLNLKNYGYTF.

This clonotype was seen at least ten times. The chain links TRBV11-2 to TRBJ2-5; D is unclear. Trimming left V 0 bases short and J 5 bases short, with 7 bases between. The CDR3 totals 13 residues. The germline CDR1 and CDR2 sequences are SGHAT and FQNNGV. The CDR3 is CASSLDLRETQYF. The CDR3 DNA is TGTGCCAGCAGCTTAGATCTCAGGGAGACCCAGTACTTC.

In this sample, this clonotype turned up many times. DNA for the CDR3: TGTGCTAGTGGTTTGGTGGGACGGGAGCAGTACTTC. Translated: CASGLVGREQYF. The rearrangement uses TRBV12-5 and TRBJ2-7; D tentatively fits TRBD1 or TRBD2 (5 bases each). The germline V and J ends were trimmed by 0 bases and 7 bases, with 7 bases remaining between them. Germline V gives CDR1 LGHNT, CDR2 FRNRAP. The CDR3 totals 12 residues. Filled out from reference TRBV12-5 and TRBJ2-7, the complete variable domain reads DARVTQTPRHKVTEMGQEVTMRCQPILGHNTVFWYRQTMMQGLELLAYFRNRAPLDDSGMPKDRFSAEMPDATLATLKIQPSEPRDSAVYFCASGLVGREQYFGPGTRLTVT.

This clonotype was seen repeatedly, ten times or more. The J gene is TRBJ1-2, the V gene TRBV4-2; D might be TRBD1 (6 bases). Germline V lookup: CDR1 LGHNA, CDR2 YNFKEQ. V was trimmed by 3 bases and J by 4 bases, leaving 12 bases between them. The CDR3 has 14 residues. This chain's CDR3 is CASSHEGHSYGYTF. CDR3 coding DNA: TGTGCCAGCAGCCATGAGGGACACAGCTATGGCTACACCTTC.

This clonotype was recorded many times. This rearrangement joins TRBV7-9 to TRBJ2-7; D may correspond to TRBD1 or TRBD2 (5 bases each). V was pared by 8 bases and J by 6 bases, with 23 bases between. CDR1 is SEHNR and CDR2 is FQNEAQ in the germline V gene (reference sequence). The length of the CDR3 is 15 residues. Written as DNA, the CDR3 is TGTGCCAGCGGCCCCCGGACAACCCCCCGGGGCGAGCAGTACTTC. This translates into CASGPRTTPRGEQYF.

This clonotype came up many times. V gene TRBV5-1 combines with J gene TRBJ1-1; 10 positions match TRBD1. Germline trimming cut 4 bases from V and 6 bases from J; bases unmatched to any gene: 6. Germline CDR1 and CDR2: SGHRS and YFSETQ. CDR3 length: 14 amino acids. CDR3 residues: CASSAGQGRPEAFF. The DNA for the CDR3 is TGCGCCAGCAGCGCGGGACAGGGGAGACCTGAAGCTTTCTTT.

This clonotype was detected ten times or more. The junction differs from germline at one of its ends, possibly a read error. V gene TRBV3-1 combines with J gene TRBJ1-5; 9 nucleotides align to TRBD1. This CDR3 contains 14 residues. Germline CDR1 and CDR2: LGHDT and YNNKEL (reference sequence). In DNA, the CDR3 is TGTGCCAGCAGCGATACAGGGGGCAAACAGCCCCAGCATTTT. It translates to CASSDTGGKQPQHF.

The V gene is TRBV6-1, the J gene TRBJ2-7, with 7 bases lining up with TRBD1. This CDR3 is 14 amino acids long. Germline V gene lookup returns CDR1 MNHNS and CDR2 SASEGT. The V and J ends lost 7 bases and 0 bases, in that order; junction bases with no gene match: 6. Written as DNA, the CDR3 is TGTGCCAGCATGACAGGGCTACTCTCCTACGAGCAGTACTTC. This encodes CASMTGLLSYEQYF.

This clonotype appeared many times. J is TRBJ2-7 and V is TRBV12-3 or TRBV12-4; D is tentatively TRBD1 or TRBD2 (5 bases each). This CDR3 comprises 14 residues. Trimming shortened V by 3 bases and J by 3 bases, and 12 bases separated the two germline ends. The CDR3 sequence is CASSFRDGLYEQYF. The CDR3 nucleotides read TGTGCCAGCAGTTTCCGGGACGGACTCTACGAGCAGTACTTC.

This clonotype was seen ten or more times. The chain uses TRBV12-3 or TRBV12-4 and TRBJ1-2; 9 nucleotides line up with TRBD1. CDR3 size: 14 residues. The ends lost 8 bases at V and 8 bases at J; junction bases unmatched: 12. The CDR3 is CASGGRDRVWGYTF. The CDR3, as DNA: TGTGCCAGCGGAGGGAGGGACAGGGTGTGGGGCTACACCTTC.

This clonotype appeared a few times. The rearrangement joins TRBV6-1 to TRBJ2-4; 9 bases agree with TRBD1. The junction had 13 bases not matched to a gene; V was cut back by 0 bases and J by 4 bases. Germline V gene lookup returns CDR1 MNHNS and CDR2 SASEGT. There are 19 residues in the CDR3. The CDR3 reads CASSEARDTGGEGKNIQYF. DNA for the CDR3: TGTGCCAGCAGTGAAGCGCGAGATACAGGGGGCGAAGGGAAAAACATTCAGTACTTC.

This clonotype was counted at least ten times. This sequence joins TRBV7-2 and TRBJ1-2; 7 nucleotides match TRBD1. The V and J ends lost 5 bases and 6 bases, in that order; junction bases with no gene match: 6. The CDR3 totals 13 residues. Germline V gives CDR1 SGHTA, CDR2 FQGNSA. CDR3 in amino acids: CASSIDREHGYTF. CDR3 nucleotides: TGTGCCAGCAGCATCGACAGGGAGCATGGCTACACCTTC.

This clonotype occurred many times. The chain combines TRBV6-2 or TRBV6-3 with TRBJ1-5, with D unresolved. The CDR3 runs to 13 residues. CDR1 is MNHEY, CDR2 SVGEGT, per germline. V lost 4 bases and J lost 1, with 5 bases in between. CDR3 nucleotide sequence: TGTGCCAGCAGTTCGGGGAGCAATCAGCCCCAGCATTTT. Encoded protein: CASSSGSNQPQHF.

This clonotype was found a few times. J is TRBJ2-5 and V is TRBV29-1, with a tentative D call TRBD2 (5 bases). Trimming stripped 7 bases from V and 1 base from J, with 10 bases between. The CDR3 extends over 12 amino acids. Per the germline V gene, CDR1 is SQVTM and CDR2 is ANQGSEA. The CDR3 nucleotides are TGCAGCGGGCGGGCGGGCCAAGAGACCCAGTACTTC. This encodes CSGRAGQETQYF. The entire variable domain, with the rest obtained from reference TRBV29-1 and TRBJ2-5, is as follows: SAVISQKPSRDICQRGTSLTIQCQVDSQVTMMFWYRQQPGQSLTLIATANQGSEATYESGFVIDKFPISRPNLTFSTLTVSNMSPEDSSIYLCSGRAGQETQYFGPGTRLLVL.

Note on this clonotype: A much more abundant neighbour one base away suggests this may be a read error. V and J are TRBV7-9 and TRBJ2-5, with 9 bases matching TRBD1. The length of the CDR3 is 14 residues. Germline V gene data show CDR1 as SEHNR and CDR2 as FQNEAQ (reference sequence). The CDR3 DNA reads as TGTGCCAGCAGGCTGGGGACAGGGCAAGAGACCAAGTACTTC. It translates to CASRLGTGQETKYF.

At least ten counts were recorded for this clonotype. The V call is TRBV7-9, the J call TRBJ1-5; no reliable D call. CDR1 is SEHNR and CDR2 is FQNEAQ in the germline V gene (reference sequence). This CDR3 region has 15 residues. Trimming took 1 base from V and 5 from J, leaving 12 bases between them. The CDR3 loop is CASSLGSQEYQPQHF. DNA for the CDR3: TGTGCCAGCAGCTTAGGCAGTCAAGAATATCAGCCCCAGCATTTT.

This clonotype has just a few counts. V usage is TRBV13 and J usage is TRBJ2-7; perhaps TRBD1 as D (6 bases). The CDR3 consists of 15 residues. V lost 3 bases to trimming and J lost 1 base, with 13 bases between them. Germline assignment: CDR1 PRHDT and CDR2 FYEKMQ (reference sequence). The CDR3 protein is CASSFRQDSSYEQYF. Written as DNA, the CDR3 is TGTGCCAGCAGCTTTAGACAGGATTCGTCCTACGAGCAGTACTTC.

In this sample, this clonotype turned up many times. The V gene is TRBV6-5, the J gene TRBJ1-1; TRBD1 is a possible D gene (6 bases). This CDR3 is 13 amino acids long. V dropped 10 bases and J dropped 1 base, with 13 bases sitting between them. Per germline, CDR1 MNHEY and CDR2 SVGAGI. The CDR3 protein is CATPGRGNTEAFF. The CDR3 DNA reads TGTGCCACCCCTGGCAGGGGGAACACTGAAGCTTTCTTT.

This clonotype was observed many times. V is TRBV6-1 and J is TRBJ1-1; the D gene is possibly TRBD1 (6 bases). CDR1 is MNHNS and CDR2 is SASEGT in the germline V gene. Trimming stripped 2 bases from V and 5 bases from J, with 12 bases between. The length of the CDR3 is 14 residues. Here the CDR3 DNA reads TGTGCCAGCAGTGAAAATACAGGGTGGACTGAAGCTTTCTTT. Protein sequence: CASSENTGWTEAFF.